The 20 T cell receptor beta chains listed next were all sequenced from one sample in a study of blood T cell repertoires in COVID-19. The repertoire was sequenced with immunoSEQ multiplex PCR; TCRdb's copy has only in-frame clones and lacks some. In the table there are roughly 520,000 clones, 88% of which are singletons. The specimen was PBMCs or T cells enriched from blood (not recorded which). These receptors were obtained from a woman aged 40 to 49 who had recovered from COVID-19.

The V gene is TRBV5-4, the J gene TRBJ2-1; TRBD2 matches at 8 bases. This CDR3 is built from 15 residues. Germline V gene data show CDR1 as SGHNT and CDR2 as YYREEE (reference sequence). V trimming: 3 bases; J trimming: 11 bases; junction bases outside the gene matches: 13. This chain's CDR3 is CASSSQTSVLQKQFF. In DNA form, the CDR3 reads TGTGCCAGCAGCTCACAGACTAGCGTCCTTCAGAAGCAGTTCTTC.

The CDR3 is CASSPPVGTGPNYGYTF. DNA of the CDR3: TGTGCCAGCTCACCACCGGTTGGGACAGGGCCTAACTATGGCTACACCTTC. J is TRBJ1-2 and V is TRBV18, with TRBD1 matching 9 bases. From germline, CDR1 is KGHSH and CDR2 LQKENI. CDR3 length: 17 residues. V dropped 0 bases and J dropped 0; count of bases not matched to a gene: 5.

The chain combines TRBV25-1 with TRBJ2-1, with D perhaps TRBD2 (5 bases). V lost 6 bases, J lost 8 bases, and 14 bases lay in between. The CDR3 has 13 residues. CDR1 is MGHDK and CDR2 is SYGVNS in the germline V gene. CDR3 sequence: CASRAQTSYEQFF. CDR3 bases: TGTGCCAGCAGGGCCCAAACTAGTTATGAGCAGTTCTTC.

The gene calls are TRBV5-4 and TRBJ2-3, with 11 bases matching TRBD2. V was clipped by 7 bases and J by 2 bases; unmatched bases: 3. The CDR3 covers 14 residues. CDR1 is SGHNT and CDR2 is YYREEE in the germline V gene (reference sequence). The CDR3 reads CASGTSGVTDTQYF. CDR3 in DNA: TGTGCCAGCGGGACTAGCGGAGTCACAGATACGCAGTATTTT.

J is TRBJ2-3 and V is TRBV30; 7 bases are a match to TRBD1. Germline loops: CDR1 GTSNPN, CDR2 SVGIG (reference sequence). The V gene end was trimmed by 4 bases and the J gene end by 2 bases; junction bases not matched to a gene: 9. The CDR3 has 15 amino acids. CDR3 sequence: CAWTQRGRVTDTQYF. DNA for the CDR3: TGTGCCTGGACGCAGAGGGGGCGCGTCACAGATACGCAGTATTTT.

J is TRBJ2-1 and V is TRBV2; 12 bases match TRBD2. With 2 bases clipped from V and 4 bases from J, the junction kept 3 bases outside the gene matches. Germline CDR1 SNHLY, CDR2 FYNNEI. There are 16 residues in the CDR3. CDR3: CASSETGLAGYNEQFF. DNA of the CDR3: TGTGCCAGCAGTGAAACCGGACTAGCGGGGTACAATGAGCAGTTCTTC.

The chain carries TRBV30 and TRBJ1-2; perhaps TRBD1 as D (6 bases). The CDR3 has 12 residues. The germline V gene encodes CDR1 GTSNPN and CDR2 SVGIG (reference sequence). V dropped 2 bases and J dropped 7 bases, with 11 bases sitting between them. CDR3 in amino acids: CAWSFTGFGYTF. Here the CDR3 DNA reads TGTGCCTGGAGTTTTACAGGGTTTGGCTACACCTTC.

The V call is TRBV19, the J call TRBJ2-3; 16 positions agree with TRBD2. Germline CDR1 is LNHDA and CDR2 is SQIVND (reference sequence). The CDR3 covers 18 residues. The junction had 8 bases not matched to a gene; V was cut back by 3 bases and J by 5 bases. CDR3 protein: CASSMGLAGGWKKDTQYF. The DNA of the CDR3 is TGTGCCAGTAGTATGGGACTAGCGGGAGGGTGGAAAAAAGATACGCAGTATTTT.

The chain carries TRBV5-1 and TRBJ1-2; 12 bases align to TRBD1. The CDR3 loop spans 17 amino acids. Germline CDR1 reads SGHRS; CDR2 reads YFSETQ. V gave up 1 base and J gave up 4 bases; unmatched junction bases: 8. The CDR3 loop reads CASSLYGTGGAGYGYTF. The CDR3 coding sequence is TGCGCCAGCAGCTTGTACGGGACAGGGGGCGCGGGCTATGGCTACACCTTC.

The rearrangement links TRBV12-5 to TRBJ2-7, with D possibly matching TRBD2 (6 bases). V was cut by 2 bases and J by 7 bases, with 27 bases left in between. This CDR3 is 18 amino acids long. Germline V lookup: CDR1 LGHNT, CDR2 FRNRAP. The CDR3 protein is CASGLLYLGGPGTAEQYF. DNA of the CDR3: TGTGCTAGTGGTTTGTTATACTTGGGAGGACCAGGGACGGCTGAGCAGTACTTC.

The genes are TRBV30 and TRBJ2-5; TRBD1 aligns across 9 bases. Trimming at V came to 1 base and at J to 4 bases, leaving 10 bases not matched to a gene. The CDR3 is made up of 16 amino acids. In germline, CDR1 is GTSNPN, CDR2 SVGIG (reference sequence). The CDR3 nucleotides read TGTGCCTGGAGTGCCTATGGGACAGGGCGGCGAGAGACCCAGTACTTC. It encodes CAWSAYGTGRRETQYF. The full variable domain, in which reference TRBV30 and TRBJ2-5 provide the parts outside the CDR3, is SQTIHQWPATLVQPVGSPLSLECTVEGTSNPNLYWYRQAAGRGLQLLFYSVGIGQISSEVPQNLSASRPQDRQFILSSKKLLLSDSGFYLCAWSAYGTGRRETQYFGPGTRLLVL.

CDR3 DNA: TGTGCCAGTAGTGTTAGGGGGCATTCTGAAGCTTTCTTT. Amino acids: CASSVRGHSEAFF. The chain employs TRBV19 and TRBJ1-1; the match to TRBD1 covers 7 bases. Trimming at V came to 5 bases and at J to 6 bases, leaving 6 bases not matched to a gene. This CDR3 has 13 residues. CDR1 is LNHDA and CDR2 is SQIVND in the germline V gene (reference sequence).

J is TRBJ2-7 and V is TRBV5-1, with a possible D match to TRBD1 (6 bases). Trimming pared 0 bases from V and 4 bases from J, leaving 8 bases between. Germline V gene lookup returns CDR1 SGHRS and CDR2 YFSETQ. The CDR3 is 13 amino acids. This CDR3 reads CASSLGDTYEQYF. The CDR3 DNA reads as TGCGCCAGCAGCTTGGGGGACACATACGAGCAGTACTTC.

The genes are TRBV5-6 and TRBJ1-2; possible D gene TRBD1, 5 bases. This CDR3 contains 16 residues. CDR1 and CDR2 from the germline V gene are SGHDT and YYEEEE. With 4 bases removed from V and 5 bases from J, the gap between germline ends came to 21 bases. The CDR3 DNA reads TGTGCCAGCAGCCGTGGGGGGTTAGAACCTGGATATGGCTACACCTTC. It codes for CASSRGGLEPGYGYTF. Drawing the rest from reference TRBV5-6 and TRBJ1-2, the complete variable domain is DAGVTQSPTHLIKTRGQQVTLRCSPKSGHDTVSWYQQALGQGPQFIFQYYEEEERQRGNFPDRFSGHQFPNYSSELNVNALLLGDSALYLCASSRGGLEPGYGYTFGSGTRLTVV.

The rearrangement joins TRBV2 to TRBJ2-6; D might be TRBD2 (6 bases). Deletions cut 9 bases from V and 0 bases from J, with 6 bases between. The CDR3 is 13 amino acids. Per germline, CDR1 SNHLY and CDR2 FYNNEI. The CDR3 bases are TGTGCCAGGCGGGACTCTGGGGCCAACGTCCTGACTTTC. Translation: CARRDSGANVLTF.

This clone occurred a few times. V gene TRBV15 combines with J gene TRBJ1-2; TRBD1 agrees at 7 bases. The V gene's germline CDR1 is LNHNV and CDR2 YYDKDF (reference sequence). The CDR3 totals 16 residues. V shed 0 bases and J 4 bases; nucleotides not matched to a gene: 8. CDR3: CATSRDNRGTVYGYTF. The CDR3 coding sequence is TGTGCCACCAGCAGAGATAATAGGGGGACAGTCTATGGCTACACCTTC. Full variable domain (remainder filled in from reference TRBV15 and TRBJ1-2): DAMVIQNPRYQVTQFGKPVTLSCSQTLNHNVMYWYQQKSSQAPKLLFHYYDKDFNNEADTPDNFQSRRPNTSFCFLDIRSPGLGDTAMYLCATSRDNRGTVYGYTFGSGTRLTVV.

The J gene is TRBJ2-7, the V gene TRBV5-4, with 13 positions matching TRBD2. V was clipped by 1 base and J by 1 base; unmatched bases: 2. This CDR3 has 16 amino acids. From germline, CDR1 is SGHNT and CDR2 YYREEE (reference sequence). CDR3 in DNA: TGTGCCAGCAGCTTGATACTAGCGGGAGGGTCCTACGAGCAGTACTTC. As protein: CASSLILAGGSYEQYF.

The table lists this clone with a few counts. V usage is TRBV4-1 and J usage is TRBJ1-6; D ambiguous. The V and J ends lost 4 bases and 10 bases respectively, with 17 bases between them. CDR1 is MGHRA, CDR2 YSYEKL, per germline. The CDR3 loop spans 15 amino acids. This chain's CDR3 is CASSPSGSGGSPLHF. In DNA, the CDR3 is TGCGCCAGCAGCCCCTCGGGGTCTGGAGGGTCACCCCTCCACTTT.

The J gene is TRBJ1-1, the V gene TRBV5-6, with D possibly matching TRBD1 (6 bases). Germline CDR1 and CDR2: SGHDT and YYEEEE. The CDR3 extends over 16 amino acids. V lost 1 base, J lost 1 base, and 14 bases lay in between. This CDR3 reads CASSLLAGGRNTEAFF. Written as DNA, the CDR3 is TGTGCCAGCAGCTTGTTGGCGGGGGGCCGGAACACTGAAGCTTTCTTT.

The chain carries TRBV4-2 and TRBJ1-5, with TRBD1 matching over 7 bases. The ends lost 1 base at V and 8 bases at J; junction bases unmatched: 5. Germline CDR1 LGHNA, CDR2 YNFKEQ. The CDR3 runs 14 residues. The DNA of the CDR3 is TGTGCCAGCAGCCAAGCCCATCAGGGGGAGCCCCAGCATTTT. Translation: CASSQAHQGEPQHF.